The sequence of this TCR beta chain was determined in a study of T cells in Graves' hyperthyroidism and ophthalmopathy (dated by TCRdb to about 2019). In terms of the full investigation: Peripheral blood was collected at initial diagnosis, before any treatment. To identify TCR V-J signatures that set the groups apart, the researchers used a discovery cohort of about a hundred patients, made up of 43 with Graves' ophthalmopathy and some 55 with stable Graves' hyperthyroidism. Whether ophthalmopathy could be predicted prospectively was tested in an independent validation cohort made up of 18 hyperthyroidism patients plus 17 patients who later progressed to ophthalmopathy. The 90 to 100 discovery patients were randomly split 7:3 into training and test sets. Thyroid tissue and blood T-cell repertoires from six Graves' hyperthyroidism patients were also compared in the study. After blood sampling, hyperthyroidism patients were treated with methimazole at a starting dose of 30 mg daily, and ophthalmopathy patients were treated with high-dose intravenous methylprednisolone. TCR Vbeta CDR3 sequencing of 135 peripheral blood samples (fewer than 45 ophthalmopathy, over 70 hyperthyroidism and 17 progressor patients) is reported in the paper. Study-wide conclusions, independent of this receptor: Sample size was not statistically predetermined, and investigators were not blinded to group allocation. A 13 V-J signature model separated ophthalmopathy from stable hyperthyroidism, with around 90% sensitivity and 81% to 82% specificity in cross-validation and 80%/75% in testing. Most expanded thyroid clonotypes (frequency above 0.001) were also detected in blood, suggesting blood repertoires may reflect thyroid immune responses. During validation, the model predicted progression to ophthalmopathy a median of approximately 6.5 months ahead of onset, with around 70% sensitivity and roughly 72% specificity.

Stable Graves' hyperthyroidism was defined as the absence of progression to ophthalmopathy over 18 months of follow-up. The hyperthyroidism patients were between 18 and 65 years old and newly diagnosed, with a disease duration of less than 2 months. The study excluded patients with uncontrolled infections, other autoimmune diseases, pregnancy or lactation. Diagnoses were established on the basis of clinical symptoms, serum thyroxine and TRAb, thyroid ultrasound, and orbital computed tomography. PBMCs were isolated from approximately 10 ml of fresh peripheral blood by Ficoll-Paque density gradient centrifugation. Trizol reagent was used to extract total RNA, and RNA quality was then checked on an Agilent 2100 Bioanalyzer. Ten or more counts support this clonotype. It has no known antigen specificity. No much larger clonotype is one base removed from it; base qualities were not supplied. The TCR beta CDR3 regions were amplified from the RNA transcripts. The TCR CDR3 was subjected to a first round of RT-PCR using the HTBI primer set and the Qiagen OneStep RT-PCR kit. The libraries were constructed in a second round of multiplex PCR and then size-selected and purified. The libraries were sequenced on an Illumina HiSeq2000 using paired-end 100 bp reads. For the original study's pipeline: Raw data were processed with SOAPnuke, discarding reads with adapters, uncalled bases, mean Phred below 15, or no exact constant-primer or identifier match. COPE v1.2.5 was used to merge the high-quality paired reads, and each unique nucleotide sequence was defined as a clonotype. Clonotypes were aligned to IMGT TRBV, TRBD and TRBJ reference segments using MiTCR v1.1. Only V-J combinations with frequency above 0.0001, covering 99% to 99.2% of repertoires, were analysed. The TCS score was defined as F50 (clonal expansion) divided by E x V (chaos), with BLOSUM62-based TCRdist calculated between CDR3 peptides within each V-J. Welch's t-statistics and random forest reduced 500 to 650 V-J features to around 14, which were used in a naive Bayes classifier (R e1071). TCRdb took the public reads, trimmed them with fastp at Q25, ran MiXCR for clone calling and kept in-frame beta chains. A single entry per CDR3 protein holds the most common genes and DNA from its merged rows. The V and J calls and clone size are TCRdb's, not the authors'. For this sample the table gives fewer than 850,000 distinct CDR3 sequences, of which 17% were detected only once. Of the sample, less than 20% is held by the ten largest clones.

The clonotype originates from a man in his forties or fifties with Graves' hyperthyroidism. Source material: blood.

Here is the DNA: TGTGCCCGTGGAGAGCGGGAGATGGGGGAGACCCAGTACTTC. It specifies CARGEREMGETQYF. The V gene is TRBV2 and the J gene is TRBJ2-5; the central 8 bases match TRBD2. From its cysteine to its phenylalanine, the CDR3 spans 14 amino acids. The only DNA kept is the CDR3, 42 bases in frame from the first base. In the germline V gene, CDR1 corresponds to SNHLY and CDR2 to FYNNEI. V ends up 11 bases short and J 5 bases short, with an unmatched junction base count of 13.